The 15 T cell receptor beta chains listed next were all sequenced from one sample in a study of graft-versus-host responses after intestinal transplantation. Sequencing used immunoSEQ multiplex PCR; TCRdb keeps in-frame clones, though not all of them. Of about 5,500 clones listed, approximately 28% are singletons. Sequences were derived from alloreactive CD4+ T cells from a mixed lymphocyte reaction culture, sampled before transplantation. Noted subset: CFSE-low proliferating T cells sorted from roughly six-day pre-transplant mixed lymphocyte reaction (GvH or HvG direction). These receptors came from a human patient who was an organ donor for intestinal transplantation.

The chain recombines TRBV10-3 with TRBJ2-3; 7 positions match TRBD2. This CDR3 is 14 amino acids long. After removal of 4 bases from V and 1 base from J, the junction contained 2 bases not matched to a gene. Germline CDR1 and CDR2: ENHRY and SYGVKD. The CDR3: CAISGLAGTDTQYF. DNA for the CDR3: TGTGCCATCAGTGGTCTAGCGGGCACAGATACGCAGTATTTT.

This clone has more than one count but fewer than ten. V is TRBV29-1 and J is TRBJ1-4, with 12 bases aligning to TRBD1. Germline assignment: CDR1 SQVTM and CDR2 ANQGSEA. Trimming removed 6 bases from V and 0 bases from J; junction bases left unmatched: 5. This CDR3 is 16 amino acids long. The CDR3 here is CSVVGTGGATNEKLFF. CDR3 DNA: TGCAGCGTGGTCGGGACAGGGGGCGCAACTAATGAAAAACTGTTTTTT. The whole variable domain, filled in from reference TRBV29-1 and TRBJ1-4, reads SAVISQKPSRDICQRGTSLTIQCQVDSQVTMMFWYRQQPGQSLTLIATANQGSEATYESGFVIDKFPISRPNLTFSTLTVSNMSPEDSSIYLCSVVGTGGATNEKLFFGSGTQLSVL.

There are a few counts of this clone. A much bigger clone sits one base away, suggesting this may be a read error. The chain has TRBV6-1 and TRBJ1-1; the match to TRBD1 covers 7 bases. V shed 8 bases, J shed 5 bases, and the junction held 5 bases outside the gene matches. This CDR3 has 12 amino acids. Germline V gene lookup returns CDR1 MNHNS and CDR2 SASEGT. CDR3 coding DNA: TGTGCCAGCGTGCAGGGGGGGACTGAAGCTTTCTTT. Residues: CASVQGGTEAFF.

This clone was counted between two and nine times. V usage is TRBV6-6 and J usage is TRBJ2-7; perhaps TRBD2 as D (6 bases). This CDR3 spans 15 amino acids. From germline, CDR1 is MNHNY and CDR2 SVGAGI (reference sequence). Deletions cut 2 bases from V and 0 bases from J, with 11 bases between. This chain's CDR3 is CASSYRGGSSYEQYF. DNA of the CDR3: TGTGCCAGCAGTTACCGTGGGGGGAGCTCCTACGAGCAGTACTTC.

The table lists this clone with a few counts. The V gene is TRBV2, the J gene TRBJ2-3; no clear D. The CDR3 has 13 amino acids. The V and J ends lost 6 bases and 2 bases respectively, with 9 bases between them. Germline CDR1 SNHLY, CDR2 FYNNEI. The DNA for the CDR3 is TGTGCCAGCAGGGGTGATATCACAGATACGCAGTATTTT. Amino acids: CASRGDITDTQYF.

The chain links TRBV19 to TRBJ2-5, with a weak D call TRBD1 (6 bases). The CDR3 sequence is 12 residues long. Trimming pared 10 bases from V and 5 bases from J, leaving 14 bases between. CDR1 and CDR2 (germline): LNHDA, SQIVND (reference sequence). The CDR3 here is CATSPQGETQYF. The CDR3 DNA sequence: TGTGCCACCTCACCCCAGGGGGAGACCCAGTACTTC.

J is TRBJ2-6 and V is TRBV11-2; D is unresolved. V was cut by 5 bases and J by 4 bases, with 21 bases left in between. Germline V CDR1 and CDR2: SGHAT, FQNNGV. The CDR3 totals 18 residues. This chain's CDR3 is CASSRTPSEGSGANVLTF. CDR3 DNA sequence: TGTGCCAGCAGCCGAACTCCGTCGGAAGGGTCCGGGGCCAACGTCCTGACTTTC.

This clone showed up just a few times. This chain connects TRBV7-2 to TRBJ1-1, with 8 bases lining up with TRBD1. The CDR3 has 14 amino acids. Germline-derived CDR1 and CDR2 are SGHTA and FQGNSA. V dropped 5 bases and J dropped 6; count of bases not matched to a gene: 8. CDR3 nucleotide sequence: TGTGCCAGCAGCCAAAGACAGGGGCGGGCTGAAGCTTTCTTT. Translating gives CASSQRQGRAEAFF.

There are a few counts of this clone. The J gene is TRBJ1-3, the V gene TRBV18; D perhaps matches TRBD1 (5 bases). Germline CDR1 reads KGHSH; CDR2 reads LQKENI. V lost 3 bases, J lost 0 bases, and 9 bases lay in between. This CDR3 has 15 amino acids. This CDR3 is CASSPHDSSGNTIYF. The CDR3 coding sequence is TGTGCCAGCTCACCTCATGACAGCTCTGGAAACACCATATATTTT.

Concerning this clone: The same CDR3 arises from other DNA sequences in this sample as well. The V gene is TRBV11-3, the J gene TRBJ2-7; 8 positions agree with TRBD1. CDR1 and CDR2 (germline): SGHNT, YENEEA. The V gene end was trimmed by 1 base and the J gene end by 4 bases; junction bases not matched to a gene: 0. There are 13 residues in the CDR3. The chain's CDR3 is CASSLGTGYEQYF. Here the CDR3 DNA reads TGTGCCAGCAGCTTAGGGACAGGGTACGAGCAGTACTTC.

The chain has TRBV4-2 and TRBJ2-2; TRBD2 aligns across 7 bases. Germline V gene sequence: CDR1 LGHNA, CDR2 YNFKEQ. CDR3 size: 13 residues. The trim removed 2 bases at V and 6 bases at J, leaving 0 bases unmatched. The CDR3 here is CASSQRGAGELFF. CDR3 sequence (DNA): TGTGCCAGCAGCCAACGGGGGGCCGGGGAGCTGTTTTTT.

In this sample, this clone turned up a few times. The chain links TRBV10-1 to TRBJ2-7; a weak D match, TRBD2 (5 bases). CDR1 is WNHNN, CDR2 SYGVQD, per germline (reference sequence). The CDR3 has 13 amino acids. Trimming took off 1 base at V and 3 bases at J, with 7 bases between the two ends. CDR3 in DNA: TGCGCCAGCAGTGAGTACCGGGACTACGAGCAGTACTTC. Residues: CASSEYRDYEQYF.

This clone rates as large. The same CDR3 also results from other DNA sequences found in this sample. V and J are TRBV9 and TRBJ2-7, with TRBD1 as a possible D gene (7 bases). Germline-derived CDR1 and CDR2 are SGDLS and YYNGEE. Trimming cost V 4 bases and J 2 bases, with 19 bases left between them. The CDR3 sequence is 16 residues long. This CDR3 is CASSLEEGALTYEQYF. The CDR3 DNA follows: TGTGCCAGCAGCCTAGAGGAGGGGGCGTTAACCTACGAGCAGTACTTC. Combining the CDR3 with reference TRBV9 and TRBJ2-7 gives the whole variable domain DSGVTQTPKHLITATGQRVTLRCSPRSGDLSVYWYQQSLDQGLQFLIQYYNGEERAKGNILERFSAQQFPDLHSELNLSSLELGDSALYFCASSLEEGALTYEQYFGPGTRLTVT.

The rearrangement links TRBV6-6 to TRBJ2-5, with D possibly called TRBD1 or TRBD2 (5 bases each). CDR1 is MNHNY and CDR2 is SVGAGI in the germline V gene (reference sequence). V was pared by 7 bases and J by 2 bases, with 14 bases between. This CDR3 comprises 14 residues. Here the CDR3 DNA reads TGTGCCAGCAATTTCCGGGACGGGCAAGAGACCCAGTACTTC. It yields the protein CASNFRDGQETQYF.

The chain joins TRBV7-2 to TRBJ1-1; D not resolved. The CDR3 extends over 13 amino acids. The V and J ends lost 0 bases and 0 bases respectively, with 2 bases between them. The germline V gene encodes CDR1 SGHTA and CDR2 FQGNSA. The CDR3 loop is CASSLALNTEAFF. The CDR3 bases are TGTGCCAGCAGCTTAGCTCTGAACACTGAAGCTTTCTTT.